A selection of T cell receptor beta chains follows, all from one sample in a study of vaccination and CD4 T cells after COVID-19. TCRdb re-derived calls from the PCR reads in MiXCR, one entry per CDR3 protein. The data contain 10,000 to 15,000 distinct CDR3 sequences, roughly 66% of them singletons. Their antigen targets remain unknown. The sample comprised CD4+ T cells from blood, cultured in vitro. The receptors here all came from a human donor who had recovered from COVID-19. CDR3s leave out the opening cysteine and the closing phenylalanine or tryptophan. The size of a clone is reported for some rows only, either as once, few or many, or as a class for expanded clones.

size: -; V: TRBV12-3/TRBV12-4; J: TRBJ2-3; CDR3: ASRRDFTDTQY
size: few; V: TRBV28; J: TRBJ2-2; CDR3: ASTPAGTLNTGELF
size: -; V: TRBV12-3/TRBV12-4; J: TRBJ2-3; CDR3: ASSHDTPTDTQY
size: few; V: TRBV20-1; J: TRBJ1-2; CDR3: SARDLGQLFYGYT
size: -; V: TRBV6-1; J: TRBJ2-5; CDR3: ASTIRTGGGETQY
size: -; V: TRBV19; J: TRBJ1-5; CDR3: ASSAGGSVGSQPQH
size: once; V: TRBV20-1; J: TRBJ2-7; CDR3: SLLRGNSYEQY
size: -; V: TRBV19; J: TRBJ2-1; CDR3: ASTPGLAGGKLYNEQF
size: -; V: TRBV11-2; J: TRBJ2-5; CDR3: ASSLRLRETQY
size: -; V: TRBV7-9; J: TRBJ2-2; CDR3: ASSLGSGSGELF
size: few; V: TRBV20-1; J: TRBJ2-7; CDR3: SARESVAGNEQY
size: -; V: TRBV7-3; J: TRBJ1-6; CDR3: ASSLDRENSPLH